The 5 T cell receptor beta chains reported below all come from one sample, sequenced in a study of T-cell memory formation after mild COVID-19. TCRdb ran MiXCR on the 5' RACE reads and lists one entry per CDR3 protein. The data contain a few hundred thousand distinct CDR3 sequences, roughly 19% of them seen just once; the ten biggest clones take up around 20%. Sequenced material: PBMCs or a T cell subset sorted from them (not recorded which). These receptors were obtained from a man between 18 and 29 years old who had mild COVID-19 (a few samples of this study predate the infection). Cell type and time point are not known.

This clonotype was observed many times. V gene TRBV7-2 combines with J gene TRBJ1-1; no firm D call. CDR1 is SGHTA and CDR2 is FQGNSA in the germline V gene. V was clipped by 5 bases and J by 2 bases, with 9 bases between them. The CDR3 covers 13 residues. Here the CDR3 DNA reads TGTGCCAGCAGCCGATTATACAACACTGAAGCTTTCTTT. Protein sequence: CASSRLYNTEAFF.

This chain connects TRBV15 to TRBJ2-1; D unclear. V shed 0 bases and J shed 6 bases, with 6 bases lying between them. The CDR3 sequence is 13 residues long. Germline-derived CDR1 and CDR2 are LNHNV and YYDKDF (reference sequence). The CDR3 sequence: CATSRDLRNEQFF. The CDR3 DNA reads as TGTGCCACCAGCAGAGATCTGCGCAATGAGCAGTTCTTC.

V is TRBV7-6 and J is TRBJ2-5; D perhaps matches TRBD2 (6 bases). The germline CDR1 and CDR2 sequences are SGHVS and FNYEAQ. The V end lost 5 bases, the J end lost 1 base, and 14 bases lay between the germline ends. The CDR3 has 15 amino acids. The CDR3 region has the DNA TGTGCCAGCAGCAAACCCCCGGGGGTCCAAGAGACCCAGTACTTC. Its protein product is CASSKPPGVQETQYF.

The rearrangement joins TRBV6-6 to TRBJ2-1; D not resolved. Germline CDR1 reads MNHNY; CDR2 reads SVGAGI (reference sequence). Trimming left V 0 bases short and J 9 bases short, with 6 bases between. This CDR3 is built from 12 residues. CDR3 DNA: TGTGCCAGCAGTTACTCAGGCGGTGAGCAGTTCTTC. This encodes CASSYSGGEQFF.

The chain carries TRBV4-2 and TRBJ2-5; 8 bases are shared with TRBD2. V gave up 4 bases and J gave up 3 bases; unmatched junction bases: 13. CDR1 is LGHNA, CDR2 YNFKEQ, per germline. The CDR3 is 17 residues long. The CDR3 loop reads CASSREYTTGGKETQYF. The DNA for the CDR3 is TGTGCCAGCAGCCGGGAATATACGACGGGGGGGAAAGAGACCCAGTACTTC.